This T cell receptor beta chain was retrieved from a study of T cell responses to AZD1222 COVID-19 vaccine. Study-wide results and caveats: Clonal diversity was possibly underestimated; the donors were predominantly white British and more often female. Among vaccine-associated CD4 TCRs, coverage spanned spike, with dominance at 160-218 and 743-854. Repertoire sampling occurred only after the peak T cell response.

This clone came up a few times. No antigen is known for it. Between the trimmed V and J ends, which lost 2 bases and 4 bases, there was a span of 13 bases. The CDR3 runs to 15 residues. From germline, CDR1 is SGHDT and CDR2 YYEEEE. Data came from immunoSEQ multiplex PCR; TCRdb stores just in-frame clones and leaves some out. The sample yields about 80,000 clones, roughly nine tenths seen once. This TCR was recovered from an adult in good health. The V gene is TRBV5-6, the J gene TRBJ2-1; possible D gene TRBD2, 5 bases. The input for sequencing was peripheral blood, taken on day 0 of AZD1222 vaccination. The CDR3, as DNA: TGTGCCAGCAGCTTTTCCAGCGGCCCTTACAATGAGCAGTTCTTC. It yields the protein CASSFSSGPYNEQFF.